A selection of T cell receptor beta chains follows, all from one sample in a study of regulatory T cells in long-lasting Graves disease. One entry per CDR3 protein results from TCRdb running MiXCR on the multiplex PCR reads. The repertoire has about 290,000 distinct CDR3 sequences, around a fifth of them found once; the top ten carry roughly three fifths. The sample here was peripheral blood mononuclear cells (PBMCs), taken when the disease was refractory, from a patient treated with antithyroid drugs. The receptor set was obtained from a female donor with Graves disease. The CDR3 runs from the conserved cysteine through the conserved F or W. The D gene is left open where the match is weak. A clone size is listed for some rows: how often the clone was seen (once, few, many), or a class if it is expanded.

clone size | D gene | J gene | V gene | CDR3 DNA | CDR3 protein
- | TRBD2 | TRBJ2-7 | TRBV29-1 | TGCAGCGTTGAAGCCAGCGGGGCCCACTCCTACGAGCAGTACTTC | CSVEASGAHSYEQYF
many | - | TRBJ2-5 | TRBV20-1 | TGCAGTGCTAGAGATCGGCAAGAGACCCAGTACTTC | CSARDRQETQYF
- | TRBD2 | TRBJ2-2 | TRBV5-4 | TGTGCCAGCAGCTCGACTAGCGGGATAAGGACCGGGGAGCTGTTTTTT | CASSSTSGIRTGELFF
many | TRBD2 | TRBJ2-5 | TRBV29-1 | TGCAGCGTTCTCCCCTATTTACTAGCGGGAGGTACTAACCAAGAGACCCAGTACTTC | CSVLPYLLAGGTNQETQYF
many | TRBD1 | TRBJ2-7 | TRBV7-2 | TGTGCCAGCAGCCCAGGGGACAGGGGCTACGAGCAGTACTTC | CASSPGDRGYEQYF
- | - | TRBJ2-5 | TRBV30 | TGTGCCTGGAGTGAGGACTACCCTCAAGGGACCCAGTACTTC | CAWSEDYPQGTQYF
few | - | TRBJ1-6 | TRBV6-2/TRBV6-3 | TGTGCCAGCAGTTACGGGCTGAGAGGGGGCTCCTATAATTCACCCCTCCACTTT | CASSYGLRGGSYNSPLHF
many | - | TRBJ1-1 | TRBV2 | TGTGCCAGCAGTGACGCCGTCCGGGACACTGAAGCTTTCTTT | CASSDAVRDTEAFF
- | - | TRBJ2-7 | TRBV4-3 | TGCGCCAGCAGCCAAGAAAGTCGACGGGACTACGAGCAGTACTTC | CASSQESRRDYEQYF
- | TRBD2 | TRBJ2-3 | TRBV10-3 | TGTGCCATCGGTACTAGCGGGAGGGGTGATACGCAGTATTTT | CAIGTSGRGDTQYF
once | - | TRBJ1-1 | TRBV5-6 | TGTGCCAGCAGCTGGGGACGGGTGGACACTGAAGCTTTCTTT | CASSWGRVDTEAFF
few | TRBD1 | TRBJ1-4 | TRBV6-5 | TGTGCCAGCAGTTATGTGGGCAGGGGGCGGGAAAAACTGTTTTTT | CASSYVGRGREKLFF
few | TRBD1 | TRBJ1-5 | TRBV28 | TGTGCCAGCAGTTTCGGGACAGGGTCCTTGGACCCCGGGGAGCCCCAGCATTTT | CASSFGTGSLDPGEPQHF
- | - | TRBJ1-5 | TRBV19 | TGTGCCAGTAGTCCGGACAGAGAAGTCAATCAGCCCCAGCATTTT | CASSPDREVNQPQHF
- | TRBD1 | TRBJ1-5 | TRBV6-2/TRBV6-3 | TGTGCCAGCAGTTCCTGGACAGGGCCTTATAGCAATCAGCCCCAGCATTTT | CASSSWTGPYSNQPQHF
- | - | TRBJ1-2 | TRBV7-9 | TGTGCCAGCAGCGGTGAACGTGGCTACACCTTC | CASSGERGYTF
few | - | TRBJ1-1 | TRBV28 | TGTGCCAGCACCGTGACTCCTGAGGGCACTGAAGCTTTCTTT | CASTVTPEGTEAFF